The 28 T cell receptor beta chains given below trace back to one sample, sequenced in a study. Via MiXCR, TCRdb re-called the 5' RACE reads, giving one row per CDR3 protein. This table has about 34,000 distinct CDR3 sequences, about a quarter appearing once. The specimen sequenced was naive CD4+ T cells sorted from a lymph node. Subset described: naive CD4+ T cells, CD4+CD45RA+CD25-. The receptors shown here come from a female donor with breast cancer.

The gene calls are TRBV12-3 or TRBV12-4 and TRBJ2-3, with 7 nucleotides matching TRBD2. This CDR3 spans 15 amino acids. V dropped 5 bases and J dropped 4; count of bases not matched to a gene: 9. CDR3 residues: CASSKGLGQADTQYF. The CDR3 DNA sequence: TGTGCCAGCAGTAAAGGACTAGGTCAGGCAGATACGCAGTATTTT.

About this clonotype: A much larger clone differs by one base, so this may be a read error. This chain joins TRBV5-1 and TRBJ1-2; 7 positions match TRBD1. The trim removed 4 bases at V and 7 bases at J, leaving 10 bases unmatched. Germline CDR1 and CDR2: SGHRS and YFSETQ. The CDR3 has 14 residues. CDR3 sequence: CASSPTRDSCGYTF. CDR3 DNA: TGCGCCAGCAGCCCGACGCGGGACAGCTGTGGCTACACCTTC. The entire variable domain, with the rest obtained from reference TRBV5-1 and TRBJ1-2, is as follows: KAGVTQTPRYLIKTRGQQVTLSCSPISGHRSVSWYQQTPGQGLQFLFEYFSETQRNKGNFPGRFSGRQFSNSRSEMNVSTLELGDSALYLCASSPTRDSCGYTFGSGTRLTVV.

The table lists this clonotype with a few counts. V usage is TRBV6-5 and J usage is TRBJ2-5; 9 nucleotides agree with TRBD1. The CDR3 length is 16 residues. Germline V gene lookup returns CDR1 MNHEY and CDR2 SVGAGI. V dropped 2 bases and J dropped 2; count of bases not matched to a gene: 6. The CDR3 DNA is TGTGCCAGCAGTTACGGGACAGGGAGTTGGCAAGAGACCCAGTACTTC. Its protein is CASSYGTGSWQETQYF.

This clonotype was seen a handful of times. The chain links TRBV9 to TRBJ2-7, with 8 nucleotides matching TRBD1. V was pared by 1 base and J by 4 bases, with 7 bases of the junction left unmatched. The CDR3 runs 15 residues. Germline loops: CDR1 SGDLS, CDR2 YYNGEE. The CDR3, as DNA: TGTGCCAGCAGCGTAACCGGGACAGGCCAATACGAGCAGTACTTC. This codes for CASSVTGTGQYEQYF.

This chain uses TRBV28 with TRBJ2-7; D might be TRBD1 (6 bases). V lost 4 bases and J 7 bases, leaving 17 bases between the germline ends. The CDR3 runs 14 residues. Germline-derived CDR1 and CDR2 are MDHEN and SYDVKM. CDR3 sequence reads: CASSSLTGSWEQYF. DNA for the CDR3: TGTGCCAGCAGTTCATTGACAGGCTCTTGGGAGCAGTACTTC.

For this clonotype: A much larger clone sits a single nucleotide away, making a read error possible. This chain uses TRBV10-1 with TRBJ2-1; D may be TRBD2 (5 bases). The germline CDR1 and CDR2 sequences are WNHNN and SYGVQD (reference sequence). The CDR3 runs to 17 residues. V shed 0 bases and J shed 6 bases, with 18 bases lying between them. In nucleotides, the CDR3 is TGCGCCAGCAGTGAGTCGTATAATCAGGAGCGGAGCAATGAGCAGTTCTTC. The encoded protein is CASSESYNQERSNEQFF.

The chain employs TRBV4-1 and TRBJ2-3, with TRBD2 identical over 7 bases. The germline V gene encodes CDR1 MGHRA and CDR2 YSYEKL. This CDR3 region has 17 residues. V lost 0 bases to trimming and J lost 4 bases; unmatched junction nucleotides: 10. The DNA for the CDR3 is TGCGCCAGCAGCCAAGAAGGAGCGGGGACCTACCCAGATACGCAGTATTTT. Its translation: CASSQEGAGTYPDTQYF.

The V gene is TRBV2, the J gene TRBJ1-5; D unclear. Trimming cost V 1 base and J 8 bases, with 3 bases left between them. This CDR3 region has 11 residues. Per germline, CDR1 SNHLY and CDR2 FYNNEI. This CDR3 is CASSEGEPQHF. Written as DNA, the CDR3 is TGTGCCAGCAGTGAAGGCGAGCCCCAGCATTTT.

The V and J genes are TRBV2 and TRBJ2-5; possibly TRBD1 or TRBD2 for D (5 bases each). This CDR3 is 14 amino acids long. The ends were cut back, 3 bases at V and 1 base at J, with 9 bases in the middle. The germline CDR1 and CDR2 sequences are SNHLY and FYNNEI. The CDR3 sequence: CASSDTGPQETQYF. For the CDR3, the DNA is TGTGCCAGCAGTGATACGGGGCCCCAAGAGACCCAGTACTTC.

This chain connects TRBV6-5 to TRBJ2-7; 12 bases match TRBD2. Germline CDR1 reads MNHEY; CDR2 reads SVGAGI. This CDR3 has 16 residues. The V segment lost 8 bases and the J segment 0 bases; nucleotides outside the gene matches: 8. The CDR3 is CASRRTSGMSSYEQYF. The CDR3 DNA reads as TGTGCCAGCCGCCGGACTAGCGGGATGAGCTCCTACGAGCAGTACTTC.

Note on this clonotype: This clone may be a read error of a much larger clone one base away. The chain is built from TRBV9 and TRBJ1-2; D remains unclear. CDR1 and CDR2 from the germline V gene are SGDLS and YYNGEE. The CDR3 contains 12 residues. In nucleotides, the CDR3 is TGTGTCAGCTCCACCTCAACCTATGGCTACACCTTC. Its translation is CVSSTSTYGYTF. Using reference TRBV9 and TRBJ1-2 for the parts outside the CDR3, the full variable domain is DSGVTQTPKHLITATGQRVTLRCSPRSGDLSVYWYQQSLDQGLQFLIQYYNGEERAKGNILERFSAQQFPDLHSELNLSSLELGDSALYFCVSSTSTYGYTFGSGTRLTVV.

This clonotype has only a few counts. V usage is TRBV20-1 and J usage is TRBJ1-5; 8 bases are shared with TRBD1. Per germline, CDR1 DFQATT and CDR2 SNEGSKA (reference sequence). V lost 5 bases to trimming and J lost 1 base; unmatched junction nucleotides: 1. The CDR3 runs 13 residues. The CDR3: CSADRGSNQPQHF. CDR3 nucleotide sequence: TGCAGTGCTGACAGGGGAAGCAATCAGCCCCAGCATTTT.

The chain employs TRBV6-1 and TRBJ2-3; 12 positions match TRBD2. V lost 1 base, J lost 11 bases, and 13 bases stayed unmatched. The CDR3 length is 17 residues. CDR1 is MNHNS, CDR2 SASEGT, per germline. The CDR3 sequence is CASSEVPSGRAGSGQYF. The CDR3 DNA follows: TGTGCCAGCAGTGAAGTTCCTAGCGGGAGGGCCGGGTCAGGGCAGTATTTT.

This clonotype came up many times. J is TRBJ1-1 and V is TRBV12-3 or TRBV12-4, with D perhaps TRBD1 (6 bases). V gave up 7 bases and J gave up 3 bases, with 9 bases separating them. The CDR3 length is 12 residues. The CDR3 sequence: CASTTGYTEAFF. CDR3 bases: TGTGCCAGCACTACAGGGTACACTGAAGCTTTCTTT.

This clonotype was observed many times. The chain combines TRBV5-5 with TRBJ2-7; the D gene is possibly TRBD1 (6 bases). Trimming took 0 bases from V and 4 from J, leaving 11 bases between them. Germline values: CDR1 SGHKS, CDR2 YYEKEE (reference sequence). There are 14 residues in the CDR3. The CDR3 is CASSLDQGPYEQYF. In DNA form, the CDR3 reads TGTGCCAGCAGCTTGGATCAGGGGCCGTACGAGCAGTACTTC.

The chain links TRBV9 to TRBJ1-1, with a weak D call TRBD1 (6 bases). CDR3 size: 14 residues. Germline V gene data show CDR1 as SGDLS and CDR2 as YYNGEE. With 4 bases removed from V and 5 bases from J, the gap between germline ends came to 15 bases. Here the CDR3 reads CASSSIRGGTEAFF. The CDR3 DNA reads TGTGCCAGCAGCTCTATCAGGGGAGGAACTGAAGCTTTCTTT.

This clonotype was found a few times. The chain couples TRBV10-3 to TRBJ2-3; 7 positions match TRBD1. The V gene's germline CDR1 is ENHRY and CDR2 SYGVKD. With V trimmed by 1 base and J by 3 bases, 1 base remained unmatched. This CDR3 comprises 14 residues. This CDR3 reads CAISELTGTDTQYF. CDR3 coding DNA: TGTGCCATCAGTGAGTTGACAGGGACAGATACGCAGTATTTT.

The V gene is TRBV27, the J gene TRBJ2-7; 12 bases are shared with TRBD2. Germline lookup yields CDR1 MNHEY and CDR2 SMNVEV (reference sequence). CDR3 length: 16 amino acids. Trimming at V came to 6 bases and at J to 3 bases, leaving 9 bases not matched to a gene. The CDR3 DNA reads as TGTGCCAGCAGCCGGGGACTAGCGGGCGTTTTCTACGAGCAGTACTTC. Amino acids: CASSRGLAGVFYEQYF.

V is TRBV21-1 and J is TRBJ1-6; the table's D call, TRBD1, has no DNA check behind it. TRBV21-1 is assigned pseudogene status. The CDR3 is made up of 15 amino acids. The CDR3 DNA reads TGTGCCAGCAGCAATGAGACAGGGGTAAATTCGCCCCTCCACTTT. It is translated as CASSNETGVNSPLHF.

By its share, this clonotype is medium-sized. This chain connects TRBV7-7 to TRBJ2-5; TRBD2 aligns across 13 bases. Looked up from germline, CDR1 is SSHAT and CDR2 is FNYEAQ (reference sequence). There are 15 residues in the CDR3. J was trimmed by 3 bases and V by 3 bases; bases with no gene match: 1. The CDR3, as DNA: TGTGCCAGCAGCTTCGGGACTAGCGGGGAAGAGACCCAGTACTTC. Its protein is CASSFGTSGEETQYF.

On this clonotype: At one boundary the junction diverges from the germline segment, which might be a read error. The rearrangement links TRBV27 to TRBJ2-7; TRBD2 aligns across 10 bases. The CDR3 is 15 amino acids. In germline, CDR1 is MNHEY, CDR2 SMNVEV (reference sequence). The CDR3 region has the DNA TGTGCCAGCAGTTTTAAAGCGGGAGGGTCCTACGGGCAGTACTTC. This codes for CASSFKAGGSYGQYF.

V and J are TRBV12-3 or TRBV12-4 and TRBJ2-2; D uncertain. Trimming removed 8 bases at V and 4 bases at J, with 5 bases between. The CDR3 runs to 11 residues. CDR3 sequence: CASGLTGELFF. For the CDR3, the DNA is TGTGCCAGCGGTCTCACCGGGGAGCTGTTTTTT.

This clonotype was recorded many times. The gene calls are TRBV29-1 and TRBJ2-2; D is perhaps TRBD1 (6 bases). V was trimmed by 7 bases and J by 6 bases, leaving 15 bases between them. Germline V CDR1 and CDR2: SQVTM, ANQGSEA. The CDR3 covers 13 residues. The CDR3 loop is CSARGAGAGELFF. The CDR3 DNA is TGCAGCGCTCGAGGGGCAGGGGCCGGGGAGCTGTTTTTT.

This clonotype came up a few times. This chain uses TRBV5-1 with TRBJ1-5; D remains unclear. Trimming left V 0 bases short and J 0 bases short, with 7 bases between. Germline CDR1 and CDR2: SGHRS and YFSETQ. This CDR3 has 15 amino acids. CDR3 coding DNA: TGCGCCAGCAGCTTGGTTTCGGGTAGCAATCAGCCCCAGCATTTT. It yields the protein CASSLVSGSNQPQHF.

This clonotype has more than one count but fewer than ten. This chain joins TRBV18 and TRBJ1-1, with 7 bases fitting TRBD1. V trimming: 2 bases; J trimming: 3 bases; junction bases outside the gene matches: 0. CDR1 KGHSH and CDR2 LQKENI come from the germline V gene. The CDR3 spans 13 residues. CDR3 amino acids: CASSPGTDTEAFF. Written as DNA, the CDR3 is TGTGCCAGCTCACCAGGGACAGACACTGAAGCTTTCTTT.

J is TRBJ1-4 and V is TRBV20-1; D may be TRBD1 (6 bases). This CDR3 has 16 residues. V lost 4 bases, J lost 4 bases, and 19 bases lay in between. Germline V gene data show CDR1 as DFQATT and CDR2 as SNEGSKA (reference sequence). CDR3 bases: TGCAGTGCTACCCCGGGGGGCGCCCCCGGTAATGAAAAACTGTTTTTT. Translated: CSATPGGAPGNEKLFF.

The V gene is TRBV4-2, the J gene TRBJ2-7, with 7 bases aligning to TRBD2. The CDR3 has 17 residues. The V gene end was trimmed by 5 bases and the J gene end by 2 bases; junction bases not matched to a gene: 15. The germline gives CDR1 LGHNA, CDR2 YNFKEQ. The CDR3 region is CASSAQLLGDYPYEQYF. The CDR3 region has the DNA TGTGCCAGCAGCGCCCAACTTCTAGGGGACTATCCCTACGAGCAGTACTTC.

This clonotype ranks as medium-sized. The chain links TRBV6-2 or TRBV6-3 to TRBJ1-3; D is ambiguous. Per germline, CDR1 MNHEY and CDR2 SVGEGT. V lost 0 bases to trimming and J lost 6 bases, with 3 bases between them. CDR3 length equals 12 residues. DNA of the CDR3: TGTGCCAGCAGTTACTCGGAAAACACCATATATTTT. Translating it yields CASSYSENTIYF.